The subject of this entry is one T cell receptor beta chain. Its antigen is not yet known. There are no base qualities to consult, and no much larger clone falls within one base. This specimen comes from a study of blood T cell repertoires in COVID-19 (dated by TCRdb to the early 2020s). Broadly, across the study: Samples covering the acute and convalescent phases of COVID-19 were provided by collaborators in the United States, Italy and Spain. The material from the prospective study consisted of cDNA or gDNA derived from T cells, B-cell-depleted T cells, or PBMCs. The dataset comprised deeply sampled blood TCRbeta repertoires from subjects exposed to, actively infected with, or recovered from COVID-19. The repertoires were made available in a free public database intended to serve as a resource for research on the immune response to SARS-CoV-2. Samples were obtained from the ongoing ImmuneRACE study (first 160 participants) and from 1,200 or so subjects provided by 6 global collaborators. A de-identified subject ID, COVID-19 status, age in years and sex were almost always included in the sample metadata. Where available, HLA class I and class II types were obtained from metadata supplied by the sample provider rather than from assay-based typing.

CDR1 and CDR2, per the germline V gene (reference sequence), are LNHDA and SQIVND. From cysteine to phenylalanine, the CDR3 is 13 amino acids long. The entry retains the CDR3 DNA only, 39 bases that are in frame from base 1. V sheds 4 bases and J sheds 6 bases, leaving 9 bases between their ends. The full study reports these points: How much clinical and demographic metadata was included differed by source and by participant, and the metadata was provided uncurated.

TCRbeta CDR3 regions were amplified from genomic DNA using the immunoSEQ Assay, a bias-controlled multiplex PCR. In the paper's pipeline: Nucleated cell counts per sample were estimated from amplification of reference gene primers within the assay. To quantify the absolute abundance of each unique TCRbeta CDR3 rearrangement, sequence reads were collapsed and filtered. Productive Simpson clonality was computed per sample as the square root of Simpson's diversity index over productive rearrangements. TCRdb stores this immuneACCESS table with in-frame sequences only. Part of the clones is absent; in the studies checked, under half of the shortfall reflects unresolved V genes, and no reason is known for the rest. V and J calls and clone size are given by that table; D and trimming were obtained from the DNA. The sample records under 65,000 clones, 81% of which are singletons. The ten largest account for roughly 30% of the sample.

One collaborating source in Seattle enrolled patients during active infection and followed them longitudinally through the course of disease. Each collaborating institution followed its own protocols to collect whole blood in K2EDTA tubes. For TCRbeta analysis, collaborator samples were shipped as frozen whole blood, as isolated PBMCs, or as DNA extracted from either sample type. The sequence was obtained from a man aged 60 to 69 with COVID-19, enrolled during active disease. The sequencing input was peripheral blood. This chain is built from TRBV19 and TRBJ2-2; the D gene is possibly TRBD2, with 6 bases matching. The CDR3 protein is CASSRREAGELFF. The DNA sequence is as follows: TGTGCCAGTAGTAGGAGGGAGGCCGGGGAGCTGTTTTTT.